The 28 T cell receptor beta chains given below trace back to one sample, sequenced in a study of beta chain features in type 1 diabetes. Whole-study findings and limits: TCRB CDR3s were moderately but significantly shorter in Type 1 diabetes patients in all four CD4+ subsets.

The sequenced template was cDNA made from the entire isolated RNA. Assay used: immunoSEQ multiplex PCR; TCRdb lists only in-frame clones, some missing. This table holds hundreds of thousands of clones, roughly 12% found once. Antigen specificity for these receptors is unknown. Sequenced sample: naive CD4+ T cells from blood. These receptors were taken from a man in his late teens or twenties with type 1 diabetes.

This clone was detected only a few times. The rearrangement uses TRBV9 and TRBJ1-4; 7 nucleotides agree with TRBD1. Trimming at V came to 2 bases and at J to 11 bases, leaving 9 bases not matched to a gene. In germline, CDR1 is SGDLS, CDR2 YYNGEE. CDR3 length equals 14 residues. CDR3 in amino acids: CASSVNFQGGKLFF. CDR3 in DNA: TGTGCCAGCAGCGTCAACTTTCAGGGGGGGAAACTGTTTTTT. Full variable domain (missing parts from reference TRBV9 and TRBJ1-4): DSGVTQTPKHLITATGQRVTLRCSPRSGDLSVYWYQQSLDQGLQFLIQYYNGEERAKGNILERFSAQQFPDLHSELNLSSLELGDSALYFCASSVNFQGGKLFFGSGTQLSVL.

This clone was detected a few times. V gene TRBV5-6 combines with J gene TRBJ1-3, with D tentatively TRBD1 (6 bases). From germline, CDR1 is SGHDT and CDR2 YYEEEE. This CDR3 spans 15 amino acids. Trimming removed 5 bases at V and 0 bases at J, with 12 bases between. DNA of the CDR3: TGTGCCAGCAGTCATCCAGGGGTCTCTGGAAACACCATATATTTT. Protein sequence: CASSHPGVSGNTIYF.

This chain links TRBV28 with TRBJ1-2; TRBD1 is a possible D gene (6 bases). This CDR3 has 15 amino acids. Germline assignment: CDR1 MDHEN and CDR2 SYDVKM. V was cut by 6 bases and J by 6 bases, with 20 bases left in between. The CDR3 sequence is CASRTPGAIRDGYTF. For the CDR3, the DNA is TGTGCCAGCAGAACGCCGGGGGCGATTAGAGATGGCTACACCTTC.

This clone has just a few counts. The gene calls are TRBV30 and TRBJ2-7; D uncertain. The CDR3 loop spans 13 amino acids. In germline, CDR1 is GTSNPN, CDR2 SVGIG (reference sequence). V was shortened by 3 bases and J by 2 bases, with 11 bases between the two germline ends. In nucleotides, the CDR3 is TGTGCCTGGAGGCAACCCTCACCCTACGAGCAGTACTTC. Encoded protein: CAWRQPSPYEQYF.

This chain uses TRBV9 with TRBJ2-5, with D unresolved. V lost 4 bases to trimming and J lost 5 bases, with 18 bases between them. The germline CDR1 and CDR2 sequences are SGDLS and YYNGEE. The CDR3 consists of 15 residues. The CDR3: CASSPTYHRMETQYF. The CDR3 DNA reads TGTGCCAGCAGCCCCACCTATCACCGGATGGAGACCCAGTACTTC.

This chain links TRBV9 with TRBJ2-2, with D hard to call. This CDR3 contains 14 residues. CDR1 and CDR2 (germline): SGDLS, YYNGEE. V was clipped by 0 bases and J by 7 bases, with 10 bases between them. CDR3 sequence (DNA): TGTGCCAGCAGCGTAGGCGGCCTGGGCGGGGAGCTGTTTTTT. It yields the protein CASSVGGLGGELFF.

This clone was seen more than once but under ten times. The chain has TRBV19 and TRBJ2-2, with 8 positions matching TRBD1. Germline V gives CDR1 LNHDA, CDR2 SQIVND (reference sequence). CDR3 length: 16 amino acids. With V trimmed by 5 bases and J by 6 bases, 11 bases remained unmatched. The chain's CDR3 is CASSPEGTGGAGELFF. CDR3 sequence (DNA): TGTGCCAGTAGTCCCGAAGGGACAGGCGGGGCCGGGGAGCTGTTTTTT.

V gene TRBV14 combines with J gene TRBJ1-6; TRBD1 matches 8 bases. Germline CDR1 SGHDN, CDR2 FVKESK. The V segment lost 4 bases and the J segment 7 bases; nucleotides outside the gene matches: 3. CDR3 length: 14 amino acids. The DNA of the CDR3 is TGTGCCAGCAGCCGGACAGGGAGCAATTCACCCCTCCACTTT. This gives the protein CASSRTGSNSPLHF.

CDR3 sequence (DNA): TGTGCCACCGGGACAGCTTATGGCTACACCTTC. This gives the protein CATGTAYGYTF. The genes are TRBV28 and TRBJ1-2; 7 bases match TRBD1. The trim removed 10 bases at V and 5 bases at J, leaving 4 bases unmatched. The CDR3 length is 11 residues. CDR1 is MDHEN and CDR2 is SYDVKM in the germline V gene.

V and J are TRBV12-5 and TRBJ2-3; no firm D call. CDR3 length equals 15 residues. Germline CDR1 reads LGHNT; CDR2 reads FRNRAP. The V end was cut by 6 bases, the J end by 4 bases, with 17 bases between. Written as DNA, the CDR3 is TGTGCTAGTGGCCCTGCATTATCCCGGGCAGATACGCAGTATTTT. This codes for CASGPALSRADTQYF.

This clone was seen a few times. The V call is TRBV11-3, the J call TRBJ1-3; 7 nucleotides align to TRBD1. Germline CDR1 SGHNT, CDR2 YENEEA. The CDR3 contains 13 residues. Trimming took 5 bases from V and 8 from J; bases not matched to a gene: 6. CDR3 DNA: TGTGCCAGCAGCCAAGACAGGGAGGACACCATATATTTT. Encoded protein: CASSQDREDTIYF.

This clone was observed a few times. V and J are TRBV30 and TRBJ1-5; D possibly corresponds to TRBD1 (5 bases). V lost 1 base and J lost 4, with 17 bases in between. The CDR3 covers 16 residues. Germline lookup yields CDR1 GTSNPN and CDR2 SVGIG (reference sequence). CDR3 loop: CAWSDRTLALNQPQHF. The CDR3 DNA sequence: TGTGCCTGGAGTGACAGGACCCTCGCGCTTAATCAGCCCCAGCATTTT.

This clone was counted only a few times. The chain links TRBV30 to TRBJ2-5; no clear D gene. Germline CDR1 reads GTSNPN; CDR2 reads SVGIG (reference sequence). CDR3 size: 12 residues. The ends were cut back, 5 bases at V and 5 bases at J, with 12 bases in the middle. The CDR3 region has the DNA TGTGCCTGGCAAATCTCTTCGGAGACCCAGTACTTC. It is translated as CAWQISSETQYF. The whole variable domain, remainder taken from reference TRBV30 and TRBJ2-5, is SQTIHQWPATLVQPVGSPLSLECTVEGTSNPNLYWYRQAAGRGLQLLFYSVGIGQISSEVPQNLSASRPQDRQFILSSKKLLLSDSGFYLCAWQISSETQYFGPGTRLLVL.

This clone was recorded a few times. The chain couples TRBV2 to TRBJ1-2; tentatively, D is TRBD1 (6 bases). The CDR3 spans 14 residues. The germline V gene encodes CDR1 SNHLY and CDR2 FYNNEI. Trimming pared 4 bases from V and 8 bases from J, leaving 17 bases between. The CDR3 spells CASSVGQRTGGYTF. CDR3 nucleotide sequence: TGTGCCAGCAGTGTAGGACAGCGAACGGGAGGCTACACCTTC.

CDR3 sequence: CASSLGLLSGGNRWETQYF. CDR3 in DNA: TGTGCCAGCAGCTTGGGCCTCTTGAGCGGGGGGAATCGATGGGAGACCCAGTACTTC. The chain employs TRBV13 and TRBJ2-5, with 9 bases that match TRBD2. CDR3 length: 19 amino acids. J lost 5 bases, V lost 3 bases, and 19 bases had no gene match. CDR1 is PRHDT, CDR2 FYEKMQ, per germline (reference sequence).

The genes are TRBV30 and TRBJ1-1; 7 nucleotides align to TRBD1. This CDR3 has 12 residues. The germline gives CDR1 GTSNPN, CDR2 SVGIG (reference sequence). V was clipped by 5 bases and J by 5 bases; unmatched bases: 5. The CDR3 DNA follows: TGTGCCTGGCAGACAGGGAGAACTGAAGCTTTCTTT. The encoded protein is CAWQTGRTEAFF.

The rearrangement uses TRBV10-3 and TRBJ2-7, with 8 bases fitting TRBD1. This CDR3 has 17 amino acids. V lost 4 bases, J lost 0 bases, and 11 bases stayed unmatched. The germline V gene encodes CDR1 ENHRY and CDR2 SYGVKD. CDR3 in DNA: TGTGCCATCAGTGCTCGGACAGGGTCTCCGCTCTCCTACGAGCAGTACTTC. This sequence encodes CAISARTGSPLSYEQYF.

In this sample, this clone turned up a few times. DNA of the CDR3: TGTGCCAGCAGCTTAGGTACGGACAATCAGCCCCAGCATTTT. This gives the protein CASSLGTDNQPQHF. This chain joins TRBV7-2 and TRBJ1-5, with D unresolved. V lost 1 base and J lost 3, with 7 bases in between. CDR3 length: 14 amino acids. CDR1 SGHTA and CDR2 FQGNSA come from the germline V gene. Complete variable domain (other parts from reference TRBV7-2 and TRBJ1-5): GAGVSQSPSNKVTEKGKDVELRCDPISGHTALYWYRQSLGQGLEFLIYFQGNSAPDKSGLPSDRFSAERTGGSVSTLTIQRTQQEDSAVYLCASSLGTDNQPQHFGDGTRLSIL.

This clone has a single count. Other DNA sequences in the sample encode the same CDR3. The chain combines TRBV9 with TRBJ1-1; D possibly corresponds to TRBD1 (5 bases). Between the trimmed V and J ends, which lost 0 bases and 5 bases, there was a span of 11 bases. In germline, CDR1 is SGDLS, CDR2 YYNGEE. This CDR3 has 14 amino acids. The chain's CDR3 is CASSVDPGRTEAFF. In nucleotides, the CDR3 is TGTGCCAGCAGCGTAGATCCAGGGAGGACTGAAGCTTTCTTT.

This chain links TRBV5-1 with TRBJ2-3; TRBD2 is a possible D gene (5 bases). Trimming shortened V by 5 bases and J by 9 bases, and 10 bases separated the two germline ends. Germline V gene data show CDR1 as SGHRS and CDR2 as YFSETQ. The CDR3 totals 11 residues. As DNA, the CDR3 is TGCGCCAGCAGAGCAACGGGGACGCAGTATTTT. It specifies CASRATGTQYF.

This clone was detected a few times. The chain carries TRBV6-5 and TRBJ2-5; D remains unclear. V was pared by 7 bases and J by 1 base, with 13 bases between. Germline loops: CDR1 MNHEY, CDR2 SVGAGI. This CDR3 has 14 residues. In nucleotides, the CDR3 is TGTGCCAGCATCCAAGGAGCAGGCCAAGAGACCCAGTACTTC. This translates into CASIQGAGQETQYF.

The chain carries TRBV9 and TRBJ2-5; D possibly uses TRBD1 or TRBD2 (6 bases each). Trimming pared 3 bases from V and 0 bases from J, leaving 9 bases between. Germline CDR1 reads SGDLS; CDR2 reads YYNGEE. This CDR3 has 14 residues. The CDR3 here is CASSGGAHQETQYF. CDR3 DNA sequence: TGTGCCAGCAGCGGGGGGGCCCACCAAGAGACCCAGTACTTC.

The V and J genes are TRBV7-9 and TRBJ2-1; D might be TRBD1 (6 bases). Germline values: CDR1 SEHNR, CDR2 FQNEAQ (reference sequence). CDR3 size: 17 residues. Trimming removed 1 base at V and 1 base at J, with 14 bases between. CDR3 DNA: TGTGCCAGCAGCTTAGGAGATTGGGGACAATCCTACAATGAGCAGTTCTTC. This sequence encodes CASSLGDWGQSYNEQFF.

V and J are TRBV25-1 and TRBJ2-5, with D possibly TRBD1 on 6 matching bases. The end of the DNA aligns better with TRBJ2-7, so the J call may be wrong. Germline CDR1 and CDR2: MGHDK and SYGVNS. There are 14 residues in the CDR3. The CDR3 DNA reads TGTGCCAGCAGCAAGGACAGAACTTCCTACGAGCAGTACTTC. Translation gives CASSKDRTSYEQYF.

The rearrangement links TRBV30 to TRBJ2-5, with 14 bases aligning to TRBD2. The junction had 7 bases not matched to a gene; V was cut back by 0 bases and J by 4 bases. The CDR3 sequence is 17 residues long. The germline V gene has CDR1 GTSNPN and CDR2 SVGIG (reference sequence). Here the CDR3 reads CAWSVGLAGGPPETQYF. CDR3 DNA sequence: TGTGCCTGGAGTGTCGGACTAGCGGGGGGCCCTCCAGAGACCCAGTACTTC.

V is TRBV13 and J is TRBJ1-2; D not certain. CDR1 is PRHDT and CDR2 is FYEKMQ in the germline V gene (reference sequence). Trimming took off 6 bases at V and 4 bases at J, with 15 bases between the two ends. The CDR3 runs to 14 residues. The CDR3: CASSRGPQSYGYTF. As DNA, the CDR3 is TGTGCCAGCAGTCGTGGACCGCAAAGCTATGGCTACACCTTC.

As regards this clone: The identical CDR3 is also encoded by other nucleotide sequences in the sample. J is TRBJ2-3 and V is TRBV9; D is unclear. V gave up 2 bases and J gave up 0 bases, with 4 bases separating them. CDR3 length: 13 residues. Looked up from germline, CDR1 is SGDLS and CDR2 is YYNGEE. CDR3 in amino acids: CASSVLSTDTQYF. Here the CDR3 DNA reads TGTGCCAGCAGCGTCCTAAGCACAGATACGCAGTATTTT.

This clone has more than one count but fewer than ten. This chain links TRBV14 with TRBJ1-1, with a tentative D call TRBD1 (6 bases). Per the germline V gene, CDR1 is SGHDN and CDR2 is FVKESK. CDR3 size: 15 residues. Trimming took 5 bases from V and 5 from J, leaving 18 bases between them. CDR3 sequence: CASSWTAELGTEAFF. CDR3 DNA: TGTGCCAGCAGCTGGACAGCGGAATTGGGGACTGAAGCTTTCTTT.